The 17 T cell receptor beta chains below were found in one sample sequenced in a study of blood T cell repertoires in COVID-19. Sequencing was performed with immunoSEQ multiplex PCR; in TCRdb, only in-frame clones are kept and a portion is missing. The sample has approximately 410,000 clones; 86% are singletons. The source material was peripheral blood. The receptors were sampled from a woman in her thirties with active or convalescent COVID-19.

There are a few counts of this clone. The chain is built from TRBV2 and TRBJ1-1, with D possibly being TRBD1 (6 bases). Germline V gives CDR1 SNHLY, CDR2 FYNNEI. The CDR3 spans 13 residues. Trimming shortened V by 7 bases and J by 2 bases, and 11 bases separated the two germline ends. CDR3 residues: CASIRQENTEAFF. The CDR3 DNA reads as TGTGCCAGCATCAGACAGGAAAACACTGAAGCTTTCTTT.

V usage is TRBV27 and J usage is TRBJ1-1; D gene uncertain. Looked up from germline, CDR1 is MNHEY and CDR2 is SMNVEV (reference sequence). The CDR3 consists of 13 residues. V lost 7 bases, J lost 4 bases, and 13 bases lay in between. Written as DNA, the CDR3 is TGTGCCAGCATAGCGGTCCCGTCCACTGAAGCTTTCTTT. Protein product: CASIAVPSTEAFF.

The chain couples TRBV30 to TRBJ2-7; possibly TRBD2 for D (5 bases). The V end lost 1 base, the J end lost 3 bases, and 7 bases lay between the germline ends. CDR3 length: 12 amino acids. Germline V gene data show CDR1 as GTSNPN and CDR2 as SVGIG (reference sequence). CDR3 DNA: TGTGCCTGGAGTGACGGGGACTACGAGCAGTACTTC. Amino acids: CAWSDGDYEQYF.

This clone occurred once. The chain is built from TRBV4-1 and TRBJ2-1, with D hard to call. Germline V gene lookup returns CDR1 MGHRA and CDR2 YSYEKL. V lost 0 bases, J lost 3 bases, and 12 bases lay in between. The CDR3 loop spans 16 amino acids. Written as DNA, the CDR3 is TGCGCCAGCAGCCAAGAAGGCCAGGCGATCTACAATGAGCAGTTCTTC. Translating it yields CASSQEGQAIYNEQFF.

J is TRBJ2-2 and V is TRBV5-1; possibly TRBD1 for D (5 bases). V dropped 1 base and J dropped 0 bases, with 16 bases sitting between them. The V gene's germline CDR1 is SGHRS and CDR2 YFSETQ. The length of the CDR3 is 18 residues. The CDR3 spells CASSLFWQGSSNTGELFF. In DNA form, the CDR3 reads TGCGCCAGCAGCTTGTTCTGGCAGGGTAGTTCGAACACCGGGGAGCTGTTTTTT.

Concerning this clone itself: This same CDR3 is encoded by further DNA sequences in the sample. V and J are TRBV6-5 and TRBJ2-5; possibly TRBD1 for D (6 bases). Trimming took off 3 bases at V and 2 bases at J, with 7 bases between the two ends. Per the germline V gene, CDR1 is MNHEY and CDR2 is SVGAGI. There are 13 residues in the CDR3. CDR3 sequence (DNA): TGTGCCAGCAGTTATGGACAGCAAGAGACCCAGTACTTC. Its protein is CASSYGQQETQYF.

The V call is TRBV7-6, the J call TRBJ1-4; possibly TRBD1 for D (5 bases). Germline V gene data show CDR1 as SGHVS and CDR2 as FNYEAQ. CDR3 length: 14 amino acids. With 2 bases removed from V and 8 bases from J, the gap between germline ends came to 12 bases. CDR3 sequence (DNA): TGTGCCAGCAGCTTAAACCACAGGAACGAAAAACTGTTTTTT. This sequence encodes CASSLNHRNEKLFF.

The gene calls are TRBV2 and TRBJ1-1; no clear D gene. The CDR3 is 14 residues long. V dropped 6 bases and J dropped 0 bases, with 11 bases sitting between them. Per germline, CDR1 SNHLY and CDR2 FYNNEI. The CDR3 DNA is TGTGCCAGCAGCCCGTTCGCAGTGAACACTGAAGCTTTCTTT. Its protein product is CASSPFAVNTEAFF.

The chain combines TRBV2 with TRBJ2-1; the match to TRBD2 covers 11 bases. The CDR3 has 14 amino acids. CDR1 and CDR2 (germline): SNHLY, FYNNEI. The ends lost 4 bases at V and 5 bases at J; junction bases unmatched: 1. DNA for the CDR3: TGTGCCAGCAGTGGGACTAGCGGGCACAATGAGCAGTTCTTC. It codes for CASSGTSGHNEQFF.

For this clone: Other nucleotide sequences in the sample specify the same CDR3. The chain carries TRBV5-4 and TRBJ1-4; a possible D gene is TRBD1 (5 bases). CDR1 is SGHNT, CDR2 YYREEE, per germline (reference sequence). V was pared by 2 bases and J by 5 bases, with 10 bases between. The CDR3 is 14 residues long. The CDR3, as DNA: TGTGCCAGCAGCTTAGGGCAGGGAAATGAAAAACTGTTTTTT. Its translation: CASSLGQGNEKLFF.

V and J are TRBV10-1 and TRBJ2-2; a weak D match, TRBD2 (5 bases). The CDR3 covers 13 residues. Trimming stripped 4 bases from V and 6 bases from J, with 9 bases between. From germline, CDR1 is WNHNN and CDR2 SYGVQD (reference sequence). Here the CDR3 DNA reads TGCGCCAGCAGTGCCCCTAGCCCCGGGGAGCTGTTTTTT. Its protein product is CASSAPSPGELFF.

Here the CDR3 reads CASSFRAGENEQFF. The CDR3 nucleotides read TGTGCCAGCAGTTTTCGGGCAGGGGAGAATGAGCAGTTCTTC. The gene calls are TRBV28 and TRBJ2-1; TRBD1 might be the D (6 bases). Germline lookup yields CDR1 MDHEN and CDR2 SYDVKM. CDR3 length: 14 amino acids. V dropped 3 bases and J dropped 7 bases, with 13 bases sitting between them.

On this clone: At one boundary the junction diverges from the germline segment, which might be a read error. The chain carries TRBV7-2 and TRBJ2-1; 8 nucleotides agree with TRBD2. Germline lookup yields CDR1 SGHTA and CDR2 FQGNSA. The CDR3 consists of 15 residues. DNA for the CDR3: TGTGCCAGCAGATTAGCGGGGAGCTCCTACAATGAGCAGTTCTTC. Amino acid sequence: CASRLAGSSYNEQFF. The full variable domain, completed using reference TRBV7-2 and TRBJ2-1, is GAGVSQSPSNKVTEKGKDVELRCDPISGHTALYWYRQSLGQGLEFLIYFQGNSAPDKSGLPSDRFSAERTGGSVSTLTIQRTQQEDSAVYLCASRLAGSSYNEQFFGPGTRLTVL.

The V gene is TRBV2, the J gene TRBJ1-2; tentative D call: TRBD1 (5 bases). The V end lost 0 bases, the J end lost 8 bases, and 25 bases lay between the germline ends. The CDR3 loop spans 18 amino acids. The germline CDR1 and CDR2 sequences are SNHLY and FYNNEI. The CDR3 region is CASSEALFPSGEPDGYTF. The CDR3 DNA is TGTGCCAGCAGTGAAGCGCTTTTCCCCTCGGGGGAGCCGGACGGCTACACCTTC.

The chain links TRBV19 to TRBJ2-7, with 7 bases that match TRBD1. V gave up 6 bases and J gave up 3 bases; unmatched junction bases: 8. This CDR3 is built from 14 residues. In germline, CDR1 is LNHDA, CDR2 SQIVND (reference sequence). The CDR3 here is CASSPTGFLYEQYF. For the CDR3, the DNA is TGTGCCAGTAGCCCGACAGGGTTCCTCTACGAGCAGTACTTC.

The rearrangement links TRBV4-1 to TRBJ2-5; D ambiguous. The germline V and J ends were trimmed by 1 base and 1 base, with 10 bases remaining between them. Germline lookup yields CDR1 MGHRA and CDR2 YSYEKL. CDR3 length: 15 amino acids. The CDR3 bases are TGCGCCAGCAGCCAAGTTCCCACAGTCCAAGAGACCCAGTACTTC. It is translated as CASSQVPTVQETQYF.

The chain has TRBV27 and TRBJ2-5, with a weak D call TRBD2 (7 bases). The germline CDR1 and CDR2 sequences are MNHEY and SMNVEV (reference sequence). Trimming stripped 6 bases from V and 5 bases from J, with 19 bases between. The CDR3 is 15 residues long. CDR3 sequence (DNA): TGTGCCAGCAGCCAGGGGAGCGGGGACTGGGAGACCCAGTACTTC. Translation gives CASSQGSGDWETQYF.